The sequence of this T cell receptor (beta chain) was determined in a study of T cell responses to AZD1222 COVID-19 vaccine. Study-wide background: Researchers grouped second doses given at about 4 or about 12 weeks into one pool.

This clone was seen once. Its specificity is not known. The same CDR3 can be traced to other DNA sequences in this sample. Generated by immunoSEQ multiplex PCR, the TCRdb table keeps only in-frame clones and is missing some. The sample has a few hundred thousand clones; more than 85% are singletons. General observations from the study: It was only after the peak T cell response that any repertoires were sampled. The donor group comprised mostly white British people and more females; the analysis possibly underestimated clonal diversity.

Germline V lookup: CDR1 SNHLY, CDR2 FYNNEI. Trimming pared 0 bases from V and 2 bases from J, leaving 5 bases between. The CDR3 is 14 residues long. The origin of this receptor is an adult in good health. Material: peripheral blood, obtained on day 0 of AZD1222 vaccination. V gene TRBV2 combines with J gene TRBJ1-3; unclear D gene. The CDR3 is CASSEAGPGNTIYF. The CDR3 region has the DNA TGTGCCAGCAGTGAAGCAGGGCCTGGAAACACCATATATTTT.